This TCR beta chain originates from a study of blood T cell repertoires in COVID-19. About the study: Sites across the United States, Italy and Spain contributed samples from acute and convalescent COVID-19. PBMCs, B-cell-depleted T cells, or T cells were the source of the cDNA or gDNA that made up the material.

The CDR3 is made up of 17 amino acids. V was clipped by 3 bases and J by 0 bases, with 15 bases between them. Original processing notes: It was from reference gene primer amplification that nucleated cell counts were estimated. Method: immunoSEQ multiplex PCR; TCRdb's copy keeps in-frame clones and lacks some. The V and J calls and clone size come from that table; D and trimming were worked out from the DNA. The sample consists of fewer than 120,000 clones, roughly four fifths of them appearing once. The material sequenced was peripheral blood. This clonotype was sampled from a woman aged 60-75 years with acute or convalescent COVID-19. This chain links TRBV23-1 with TRBJ1-5; D may be TRBD1 (5 bases). TRBV23-1 is designated an ORF whose function remains uncertain. The CDR3 here is CASSHSGEGYSNQPQHF. CDR3 in DNA: TGCGCCAGCAGTCATTCGGGGGAGGGGTATAGCAATCAGCCCCAGCATTTT.